Each of the 18 T cell receptor beta chains below was sequenced from the same sample in a study of molecular identifiers for immune sequencing clone quantification. TCRdb analysed the PCR reads with MiXCR anew, one entry per CDR3 protein. The sample contains under 600,000 distinct CDR3 sequences, over 20% of which appear only once. What was sequenced was naive CD8+ T cells from blood, with Jurkat cell RNA spiked in. Stated subset: FACS-sorted CD8+CD4-CCR7+CD45RA+ naive T cells. The receptors were gathered from a human donor in good health. Some libraries in this study had Jurkat cell RNA spiked in.

This clonotype has at least ten counts. The chain carries TRBV2 and TRBJ2-7; no clear D. The V gene's germline CDR1 is SNHLY and CDR2 FYNNEI. V lost 3 bases and J 3 bases, leaving 15 bases between the germline ends. The CDR3 contains 15 residues. The CDR3 region has the DNA TGTGCCAGCAGTGAGCCCCCGTCAGAATACTACGAGCAGTACTTC. Encoded protein: CASSEPPSEYYEQYF.

This clonotype occurred many times. Here the CDR3 DNA reads TGTGCCAGCAGTCAGACTAGCGGGAGGTCCAACGAGCAGTACTTC. It is translated as CASSQTSGRSNEQYF. The J gene is TRBJ2-7, the V gene TRBV6-6; 13 bases are a match to TRBD2. Germline V gene lookup returns CDR1 MNHNY and CDR2 SVGAGI (reference sequence). V gave up 5 bases and J gave up 5 bases; unmatched junction bases: 6. This CDR3 comprises 15 residues.

Ten or more counts support this clonotype. CDR3 nucleotide sequence: TGTGCCAGCAGCCCGCGGACTAGCGGGCCTAGCACAGATACGCAGTATTTT. This encodes CASSPRTSGPSTDTQYF. The chain has TRBV7-9 and TRBJ2-3; 11 nucleotides agree with TRBD2. The CDR3 extends over 17 amino acids. Germline loops: CDR1 SEHNR, CDR2 FQNEAQ (reference sequence). The V gene end was trimmed by 5 bases and the J gene end by 0 bases; junction bases not matched to a gene: 7.

With regard to this clonotype: This may be a read error: a much more frequent sequence differs by one nucleotide. The chain joins TRBV4-1 to TRBJ2-7; D not certain. CDR3 length: 15 amino acids. Germline CDR1 reads MGHRA; CDR2 reads YSYEKL. CDR3 nucleotide sequence: TGCGCCGGCAGCCAAGGAGTGACCAAAGCCTACGAGCAGTACTTC. Translated, it gives CAGSQGVTKAYEQYF.

There are a few counts of this clonotype. The chain employs TRBV4-1 and TRBJ2-3, with D possibly being TRBD1 (6 bases). The CDR3 extends over 16 amino acids. Germline V gene data show CDR1 as MGHRA and CDR2 as YSYEKL. V was shortened by 4 bases and J by 2 bases, with 16 bases between the two germline ends. The CDR3 DNA reads as TGCGCCAGCAGCCTACGGACAGAGGGAATCACAGATACGCAGTATTTT. Amino acids: CASSLRTEGITDTQYF.

In regard to this clonotype: This may be a read error, as it is one base from a much larger clone. This chain links TRBV7-3 with TRBJ2-3; TRBD2 matches 7 bases. V lost 3 bases, J lost 6 bases, and 9 bases stayed unmatched. This CDR3 region has 15 residues. From germline, CDR1 is SGHTA and CDR2 FQGTGA. The CDR3 loop reads CASSFGTNGFDTQYF. The CDR3 DNA reads as TGTGCCAGCAGCTTCGGGACTAACGGGTTTGATACGCAGTATTTT.

This clonotype came up many times. The chain combines TRBV12-3 or TRBV12-4 with TRBJ1-1; D unclear. This CDR3 spans 13 amino acids. The germline V and J ends were trimmed by 1 base and 2 bases, with 5 bases remaining between them. This CDR3 reads CASSLGENTEAFF. The CDR3, as DNA: TGTGCCAGCAGTTTAGGTGAAAACACTGAAGCTTTCTTT.

This clonotype came up many times. CDR3 amino acids: CASSLREQFF. CDR3 DNA sequence: TGTGCCAGCAGTCTTCGAGAGCAGTTCTTC. This chain joins TRBV28 and TRBJ2-1, with D unclear. The CDR3 covers 10 residues. CDR1 and CDR2 (germline): MDHEN, SYDVKM. V gave up 5 bases and J gave up 10 bases, with 6 bases separating them.

This clonotype was counted many times. This rearrangement joins TRBV6-5 to TRBJ2-1, with 14 bases lining up with TRBD2. The CDR3 length is 17 residues. V shed 4 bases, J shed 0 bases, and the junction held 2 bases outside the gene matches. Germline V gives CDR1 MNHEY, CDR2 SVGAGI. This CDR3 reads CASSFGTSGSSYNEQFF. The CDR3, as DNA: TGTGCCAGCAGTTTCGGGACTAGCGGGAGCTCCTACAATGAGCAGTTCTTC.

This clonotype was detected many times. This chain links TRBV5-6 with TRBJ2-3, with D perhaps matching TRBD2 (7 bases). Germline loops: CDR1 SGHDT, CDR2 YYEEEE. Deletions cut 5 bases from V and 4 bases from J, with 17 bases between. The CDR3 consists of 15 residues. In DNA, the CDR3 is TGTGCCAGCAGATGGAGGGGGGGCGGTCCAGATACGCAGTATTTT. This translates into CASRWRGGGPDTQYF.

This clonotype was seen repeatedly, ten times or more. This rearrangement joins TRBV5-5 to TRBJ2-3; no firm D call. The length of the CDR3 is 16 residues. V lost 4 bases, J lost 1 base, and 16 bases lay in between. Germline CDR1 SGHKS, CDR2 YYEKEE (reference sequence). The CDR3 sequence: CASSRSPFTRTDTQYF. CDR3 DNA: TGTGCCAGCAGCCGGAGTCCATTCACCCGCACAGATACGCAGTATTTT.

This clonotype turned up a few times. The rearrangement links TRBV12-3 or TRBV12-4 to TRBJ2-3, with 8 bases fitting TRBD1. J lost 5 bases, V lost 7 bases, and 8 bases had no gene match. There are 14 residues in the CDR3. CDR3 sequence (DNA): TGTGCCAGCACCACCGGACAGGGTCTAGATACGCAGTATTTT. The encoded protein is CASTTGQGLDTQYF.

Note on this clonotype: Lacking the conserved final phenylalanine or tryptophan, this CDR3 likely reflects a read error. The chain couples TRBV29-1 to TRBJ2-2; D is possibly TRBD2 (5 bases). The CDR3 has 11 residues. Trimming took 3 bases from V and 8 from J, leaving 7 bases between them. CDR1 SQVTM and CDR2 ANQGSEA come from the germline V gene. The DNA of the CDR3 is TGCAGCGTTGAGGAGGTTGGGGAGCTGTTTTAT. Amino acids: CSVEEVGELFY.

This clonotype was seen repeatedly, ten times or more. CDR3 sequence (DNA): TGCAGCGTAAGGGCCGGGATGAGGGGCCAGTACTTC. It translates to CSVRAGMRGQYF. V gene TRBV29-1 combines with J gene TRBJ2-5; tentatively, D is TRBD1 or TRBD2 (5 bases each). Germline V gives CDR1 SQVTM, CDR2 ANQGSEA. The CDR3 contains 12 residues. V dropped 6 bases and J dropped 10 bases, with 18 bases sitting between them.

This clonotype appeared a few times. The chain employs TRBV7-9 and TRBJ2-2, with D unresolved. CDR3 length: 14 amino acids. V dropped 4 bases and J dropped 4 bases, with 10 bases sitting between them. The germline gives CDR1 SEHNR, CDR2 FQNEAQ (reference sequence). CDR3 region: CASSSGLGTGELFF. CDR3 bases: TGTGCCAGCAGCTCCGGGTTGGGCACCGGGGAGCTGTTTTTT.

Turning to this clonotype: This may be a read error: a much more frequent sequence differs by one nucleotide. The rearrangement links TRBV4-1 to TRBJ2-1; D possibly corresponds to TRBD1 (6 bases). The CDR3 runs 15 residues. Germline V gene data show CDR1 as MGHRA and CDR2 as YSYEKL. The CDR3 sequence is CASSQRPGAGNEQSF. The CDR3 DNA reads as TGCGCCAGCAGCCAAAGGCCAGGGGCTGGCAATGAGCAGTCCTTC.

The rearrangement links TRBV27 to TRBJ2-1, with 8 bases aligning to TRBD2. The V gene's germline CDR1 is MNHEY and CDR2 SMNVEV (reference sequence). The CDR3 sequence is 13 residues long. The V and J ends lost 6 bases and 2 bases, in that order; junction bases with no gene match: 0. The CDR3 here is CASRAGAYNEQFF. CDR3 DNA: TGTGCCAGCAGAGCGGGAGCCTACAATGAGCAGTTCTTC.

The V and J genes are TRBV19 and TRBJ2-2; D may be TRBD1 (6 bases). V dropped 8 bases and J dropped 1 base, with 14 bases sitting between them. Per germline, CDR1 LNHDA and CDR2 SQIVND (reference sequence). This CDR3 has 15 residues. The CDR3 nucleotides read TGTGCCAGTCAGGGGTGGCAGCTGAACACCGGGGAGCTGTTTTTT. Encoded protein: CASQGWQLNTGELFF.